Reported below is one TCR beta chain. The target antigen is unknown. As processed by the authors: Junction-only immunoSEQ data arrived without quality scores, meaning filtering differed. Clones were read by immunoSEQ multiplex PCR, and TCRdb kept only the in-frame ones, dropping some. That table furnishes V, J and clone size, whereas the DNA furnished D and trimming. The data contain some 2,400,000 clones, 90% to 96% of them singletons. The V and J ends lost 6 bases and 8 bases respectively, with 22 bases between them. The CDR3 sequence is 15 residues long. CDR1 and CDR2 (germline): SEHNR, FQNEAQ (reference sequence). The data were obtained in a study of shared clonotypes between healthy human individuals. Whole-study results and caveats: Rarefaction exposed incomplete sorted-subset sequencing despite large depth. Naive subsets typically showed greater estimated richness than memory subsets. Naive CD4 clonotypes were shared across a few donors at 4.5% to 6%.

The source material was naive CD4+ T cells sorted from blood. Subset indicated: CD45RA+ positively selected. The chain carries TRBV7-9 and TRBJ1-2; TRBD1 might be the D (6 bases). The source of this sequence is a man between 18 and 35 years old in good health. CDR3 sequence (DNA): TGTGCCAGCAGTCACTCGGACAGCCCTCCTTCGGGCTACACCTTC. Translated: CASSHSDSPPSGYTF. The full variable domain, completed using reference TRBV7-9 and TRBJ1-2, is DTGVSQNPRHKITKRGQNVTFRCDPISEHNRLYWYRQTLGQGPEFLTYFQNEAQLEKSRLLSDRFSAERPKGSFSTLEIQRTEQGDSAMYLCASSHSDSPPSGYTFGSGTRLTVV.